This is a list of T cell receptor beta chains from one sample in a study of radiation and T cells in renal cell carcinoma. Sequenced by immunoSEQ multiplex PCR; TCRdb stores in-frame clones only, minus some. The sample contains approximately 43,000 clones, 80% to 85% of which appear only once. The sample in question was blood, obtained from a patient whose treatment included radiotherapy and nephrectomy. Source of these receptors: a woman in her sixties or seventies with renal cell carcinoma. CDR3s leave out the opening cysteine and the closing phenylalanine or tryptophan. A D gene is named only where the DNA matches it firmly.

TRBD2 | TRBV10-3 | ATAKLAGVSDTQY
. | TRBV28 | ASSLLAPLGQGSYEQY
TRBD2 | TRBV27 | ASSLATSGTYEQY
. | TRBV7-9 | ASSLVAPSPYEQY
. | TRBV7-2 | ASSPAPFSNQPQH
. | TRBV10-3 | AISDSDRSSYEQY
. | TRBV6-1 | ASSPPGQPQH
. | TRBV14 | ASSQDTGGRNYGYT
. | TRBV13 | ASSLGMLAGANVLT
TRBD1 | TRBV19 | ASRKRQGLDTEAF
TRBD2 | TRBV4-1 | ASSQDEGLAGEETQY
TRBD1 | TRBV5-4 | ASSFRDRGRLGTEAF
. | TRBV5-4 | ASSLADRPFGGYT
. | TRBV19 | ASSPGLMNTEAF
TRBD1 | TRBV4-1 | ASSLTGGADSPLH
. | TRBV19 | ASSMSMVGYGYT
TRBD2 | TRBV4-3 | ASSPGTSANTGELF
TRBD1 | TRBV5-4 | ASSPRTGAYEQY
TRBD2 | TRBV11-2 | ASSYGTSGSTDTQY
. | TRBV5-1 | ASSSRETQY
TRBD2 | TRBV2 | ASSASGRGTDTGELF
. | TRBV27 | ASSLSWGTDTQY
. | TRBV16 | ASSQSGRGSSGNTIY
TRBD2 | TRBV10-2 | ASSEDWVGLAGLPSDEQY
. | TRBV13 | ASSSWTGVNYGYT
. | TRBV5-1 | ASSVDLPGDEQF
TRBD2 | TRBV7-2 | ASSLGRTSGASEQY
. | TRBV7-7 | ASSPTVPGRELF
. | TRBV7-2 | ASSRGGPYEQY
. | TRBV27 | ASSLGGSGANVLT
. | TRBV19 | ASSMWDGYGYT
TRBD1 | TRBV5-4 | ASSLGTGAGYGYT
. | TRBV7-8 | ASSPGRVGGEQF
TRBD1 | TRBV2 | ASSVAGTGLPGELF
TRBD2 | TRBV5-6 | ASSLMGGRAYEQY
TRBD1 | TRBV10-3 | AISDPATGASGYT
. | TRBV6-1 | ASKVGDYSNQPQH
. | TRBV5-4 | ASSLGSTEAF
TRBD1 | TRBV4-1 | ASSQESQGAYEQY
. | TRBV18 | ASSPSGGTSSYNEQF
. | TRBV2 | ASSEDASTEAF
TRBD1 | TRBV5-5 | ASSPGTGGSQPQH
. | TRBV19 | ASSLGPNLGEQF
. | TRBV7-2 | ASSTSRGGYEQY
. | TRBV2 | ASRAGGSYNEQF
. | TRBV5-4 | ASSPSGPTRILGSLH
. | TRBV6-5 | ASSRGVGGANTQY
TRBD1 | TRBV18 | ASSPFGQAGQGNEQF
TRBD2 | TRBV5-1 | ASSLGAGDTGELF
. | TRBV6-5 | ASSYSGGEWGYGYT
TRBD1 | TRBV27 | ASRLGTAYGYT
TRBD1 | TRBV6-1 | ASSELDRAEQPQH
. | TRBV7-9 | ASSSMGRHTEAF
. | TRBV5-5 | ASSRDGRDQPQH
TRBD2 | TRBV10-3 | AISERLAGGPSTGELF
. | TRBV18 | ASFTGVGSYNEQF
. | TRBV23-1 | ASSQGLLRKETQY
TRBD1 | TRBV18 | ASSPGTGPTEAF
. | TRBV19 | ASSMPRGGGPNEKLF
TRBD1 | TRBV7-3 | ASSFGDRGQQY